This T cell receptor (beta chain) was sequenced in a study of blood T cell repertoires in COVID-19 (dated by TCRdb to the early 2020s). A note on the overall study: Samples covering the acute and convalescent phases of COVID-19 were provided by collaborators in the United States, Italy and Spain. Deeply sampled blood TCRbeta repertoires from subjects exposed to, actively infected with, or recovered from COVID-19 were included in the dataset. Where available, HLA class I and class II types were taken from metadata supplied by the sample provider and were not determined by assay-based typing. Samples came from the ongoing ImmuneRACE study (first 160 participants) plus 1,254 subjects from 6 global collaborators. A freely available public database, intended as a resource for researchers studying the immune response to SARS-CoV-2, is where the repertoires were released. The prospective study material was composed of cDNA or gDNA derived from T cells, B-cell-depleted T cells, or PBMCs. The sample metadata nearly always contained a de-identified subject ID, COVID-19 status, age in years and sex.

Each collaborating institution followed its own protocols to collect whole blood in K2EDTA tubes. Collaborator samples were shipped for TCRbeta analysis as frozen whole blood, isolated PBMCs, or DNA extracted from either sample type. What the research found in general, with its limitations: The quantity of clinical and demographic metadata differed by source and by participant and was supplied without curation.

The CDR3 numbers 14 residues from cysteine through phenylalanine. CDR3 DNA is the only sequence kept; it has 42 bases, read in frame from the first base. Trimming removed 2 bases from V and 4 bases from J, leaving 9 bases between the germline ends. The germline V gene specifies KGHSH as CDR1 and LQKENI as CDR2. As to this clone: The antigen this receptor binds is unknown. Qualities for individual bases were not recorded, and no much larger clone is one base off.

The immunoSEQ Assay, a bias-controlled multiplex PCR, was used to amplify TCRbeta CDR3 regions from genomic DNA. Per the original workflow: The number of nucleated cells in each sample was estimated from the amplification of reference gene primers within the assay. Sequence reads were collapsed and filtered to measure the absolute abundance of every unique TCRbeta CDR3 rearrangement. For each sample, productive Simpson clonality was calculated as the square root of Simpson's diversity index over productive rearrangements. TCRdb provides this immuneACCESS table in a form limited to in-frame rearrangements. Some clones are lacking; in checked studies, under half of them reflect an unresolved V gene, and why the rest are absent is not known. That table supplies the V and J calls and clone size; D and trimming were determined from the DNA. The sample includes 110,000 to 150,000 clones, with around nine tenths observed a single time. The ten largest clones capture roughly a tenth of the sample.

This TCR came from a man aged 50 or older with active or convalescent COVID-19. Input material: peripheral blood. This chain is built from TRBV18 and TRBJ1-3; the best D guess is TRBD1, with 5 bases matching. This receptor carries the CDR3 CASSPGAGGNTIYF. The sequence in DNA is TGTGCCAGCTCACCAGGGGCTGGCGGAAACACCATATATTTT.